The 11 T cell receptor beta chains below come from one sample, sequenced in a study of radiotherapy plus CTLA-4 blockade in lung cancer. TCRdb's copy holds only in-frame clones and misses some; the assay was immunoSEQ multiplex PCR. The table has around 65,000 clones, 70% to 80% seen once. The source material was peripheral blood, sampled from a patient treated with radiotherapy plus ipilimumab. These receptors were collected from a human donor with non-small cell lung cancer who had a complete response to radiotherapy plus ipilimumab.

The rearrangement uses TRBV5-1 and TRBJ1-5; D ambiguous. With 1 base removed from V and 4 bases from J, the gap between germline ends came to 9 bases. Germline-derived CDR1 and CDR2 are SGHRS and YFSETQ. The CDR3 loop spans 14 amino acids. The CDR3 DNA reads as TGCGCCAGCAGCTTGCAGGATCATAATCAGCCCCAGCATTTT. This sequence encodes CASSLQDHNQPQHF.

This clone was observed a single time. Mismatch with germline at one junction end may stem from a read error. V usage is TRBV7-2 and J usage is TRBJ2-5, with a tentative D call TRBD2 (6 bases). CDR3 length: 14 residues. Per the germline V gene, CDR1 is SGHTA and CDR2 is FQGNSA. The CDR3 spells CASSPGSLQESQYF. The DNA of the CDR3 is TGTGCCAGCAGCCCCGGGAGTCTACAAGAGAGCCAGTACTTC.

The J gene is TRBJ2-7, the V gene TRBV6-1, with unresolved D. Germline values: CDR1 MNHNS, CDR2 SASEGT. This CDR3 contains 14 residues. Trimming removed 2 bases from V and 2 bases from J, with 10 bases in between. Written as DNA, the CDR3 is TGTGCCAGCAGTGAAAACCCCGGAACCTACGAGCAGTACTTC. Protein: CASSENPGTYEQYF.

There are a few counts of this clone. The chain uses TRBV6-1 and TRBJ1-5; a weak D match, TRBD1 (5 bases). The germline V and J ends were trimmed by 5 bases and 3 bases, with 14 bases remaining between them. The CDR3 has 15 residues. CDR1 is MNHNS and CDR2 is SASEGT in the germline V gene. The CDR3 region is CASSNRDGYNQPQHF. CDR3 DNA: TGTGCCAGCAGTAACCGGGACGGATACAATCAGCCCCAGCATTTT.

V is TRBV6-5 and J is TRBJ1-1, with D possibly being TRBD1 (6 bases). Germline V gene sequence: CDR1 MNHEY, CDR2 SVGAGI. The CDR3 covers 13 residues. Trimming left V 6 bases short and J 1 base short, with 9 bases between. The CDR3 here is CASRQGQNTEAFF. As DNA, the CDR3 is TGTGCCAGCAGACAGGGACAGAACACTGAAGCTTTCTTT.

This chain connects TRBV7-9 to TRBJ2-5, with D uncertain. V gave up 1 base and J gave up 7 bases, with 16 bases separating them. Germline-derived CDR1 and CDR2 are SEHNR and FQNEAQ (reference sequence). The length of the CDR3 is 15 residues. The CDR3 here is CASSLGVAGMGTQYF. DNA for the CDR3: TGTGCCAGCAGCTTAGGTGTTGCTGGGATGGGGACCCAGTACTTC.

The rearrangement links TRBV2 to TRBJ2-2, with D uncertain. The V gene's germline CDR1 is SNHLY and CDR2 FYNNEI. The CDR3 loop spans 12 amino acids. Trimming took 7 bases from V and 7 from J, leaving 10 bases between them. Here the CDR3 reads CASTNAGGELFF. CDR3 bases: TGTGCCAGCACTAACGCTGGCGGGGAGCTGTTTTTT.

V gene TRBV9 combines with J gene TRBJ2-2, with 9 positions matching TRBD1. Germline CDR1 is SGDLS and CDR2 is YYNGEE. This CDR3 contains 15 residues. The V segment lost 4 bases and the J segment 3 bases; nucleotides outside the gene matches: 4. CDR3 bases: TGTGCCAGCAGCCTTCGGACAGGGGACACCGGGGAGCTGTTTTTT. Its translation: CASSLRTGDTGELFF.

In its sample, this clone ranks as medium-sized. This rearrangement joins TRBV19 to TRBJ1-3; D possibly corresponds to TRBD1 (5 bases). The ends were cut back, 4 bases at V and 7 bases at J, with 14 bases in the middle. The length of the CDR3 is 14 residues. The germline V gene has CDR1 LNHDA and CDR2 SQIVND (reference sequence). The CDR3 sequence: CASSTDPGGNTIYF. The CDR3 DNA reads TGTGCCAGTAGTACCGACCCTGGGGGGAACACCATATATTTT. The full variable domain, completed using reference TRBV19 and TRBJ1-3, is DGGITQSPKYLFRKEGQNVTLSCEQNLNHDAMYWYRQDPGQGLRLIYYSQIVNDFQKGDIAEGYSVSREKKESFPLTVTSAQKNPTAFYLCASSTDPGGNTIYFGEGSWLTVV.

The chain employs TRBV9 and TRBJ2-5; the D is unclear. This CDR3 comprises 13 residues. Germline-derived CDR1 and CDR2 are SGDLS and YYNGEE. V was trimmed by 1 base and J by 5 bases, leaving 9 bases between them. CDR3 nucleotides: TGTGCCAGCAGCGTAATCCCGGTTGAGACCCAGTACTTC. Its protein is CASSVIPVETQYF.

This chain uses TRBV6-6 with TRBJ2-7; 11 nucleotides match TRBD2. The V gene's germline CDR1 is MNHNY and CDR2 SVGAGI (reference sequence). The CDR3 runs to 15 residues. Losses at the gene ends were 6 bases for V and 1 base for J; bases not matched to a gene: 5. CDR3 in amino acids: CASRLAGGASYEQYV. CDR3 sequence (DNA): TGTGCCAGCAGGCTAGCGGGAGGAGCGTCCTACGAGCAGTACGTC.